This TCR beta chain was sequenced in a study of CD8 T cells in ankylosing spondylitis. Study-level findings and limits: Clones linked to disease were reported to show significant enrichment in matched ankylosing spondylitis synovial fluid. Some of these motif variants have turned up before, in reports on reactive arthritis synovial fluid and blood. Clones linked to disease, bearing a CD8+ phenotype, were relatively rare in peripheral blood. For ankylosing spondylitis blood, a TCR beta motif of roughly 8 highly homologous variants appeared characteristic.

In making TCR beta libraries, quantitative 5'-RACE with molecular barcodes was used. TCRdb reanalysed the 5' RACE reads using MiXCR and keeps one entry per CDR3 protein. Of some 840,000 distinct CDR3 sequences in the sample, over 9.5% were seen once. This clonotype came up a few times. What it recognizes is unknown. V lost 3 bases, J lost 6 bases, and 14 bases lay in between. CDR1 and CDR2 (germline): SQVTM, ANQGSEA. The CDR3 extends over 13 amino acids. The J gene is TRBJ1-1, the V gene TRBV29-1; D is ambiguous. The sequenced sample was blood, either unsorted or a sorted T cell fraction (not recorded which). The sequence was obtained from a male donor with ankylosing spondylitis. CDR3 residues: CSVEGKTEAEAFF. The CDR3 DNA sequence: TGCAGCGTTGAGGGCAAAACGGAAGCTGAAGCTTTCTTT.